This is a list of T cell receptor beta chains from one sample in a study of identical twins. MiXCR, applied by TCRdb to the 5' RACE reads, yields one record per CDR3 protein. The sample lists approximately 1.8 million distinct CDR3 sequences; roughly 35% were seen once. The source material was cord blood. These receptor sequences come from a newborn girl in good health. Each CDR3 is given with its conserved first and last residue. D genes are given only for firm matches. The size field is filled for only some rows; it gives once, few, many or a size class.

CDR3aa	CDR3nt	v_gene	abundance	j_gene	d_gene
CASSVAPGHPPETQYF	TGTGCCAGCAGCGTCGCGCCGGGCCACCCCCCAGAGACCCAGTACTTC	TRBV5-5	NA	TRBJ2-5	NA
CSARLLGSPNTEAFF	TGCAGTGCTAGATTGCTGGGGTCCCCTAACACTGAAGCTTTCTTT	TRBV20-1	NA	TRBJ1-1	NA
CSARGGQKNQPQHF	TGCAGTGCTAGAGGGGGACAAAAAAATCAGCCCCAGCATTTT	TRBV20-1	NA	TRBJ1-5	NA
CASSFGGWEASTDTQYF	TGTGCCAGCAGCTTTGGGGGTTGGGAGGCTAGCACAGATACGCAGTATTTT	TRBV11-2	many	TRBJ2-3	NA
CALAGINYEQYF	TGTGCCCTTGCCGGGATCAATTACGAGCAGTACTTC	TRBV27	NA	TRBJ2-7	NA
CATPFQGRQFF	TGTGCCACCCCCTTTCAGGGGAGGCAGTTCTTC	TRBV7-9	NA	TRBJ2-1	NA
CSARDKEGTDTQYF	TGCAGTGCTAGAGATAAGGAGGGCACAGATACGCAGTATTTT	TRBV20-1	few	TRBJ2-3	NA
CASSPPEREIVDTQYF	TGTGCCAGCAGCCCCCCGGAGCGGGAGATAGTAGATACGCAGTATTTT	TRBV4-2	NA	TRBJ2-3	TRBD2
CSASRQGTSTDTQYF	TGCAGTGCCAGTAGACAGGGGACTAGCACAGATACGCAGTATTTT	TRBV20-1	NA	TRBJ2-3	TRBD1
CASRGTGSLRTKAFF	TGTGCCAGCCGAGGGACAGGTTCGCTCCGGACGAAAGCTTTCTTT	TRBV25-1	NA	TRBJ1-1	TRBD1
CASSTDAGTGHRYGYTF	TGTGCCAGCAGTACTGACGCCGGGACAGGCCACCGTTATGGCTACACCTTC	TRBV6-6	few	TRBJ1-2	TRBD1
CASGPLSGSGEQFF	TGTGCTAGTGGTCCCCTAAGCGGGAGTGGAGAGCAGTTCTTC	TRBV12-5	NA	TRBJ2-1	TRBD2
CSVASTEAFF	TGCAGCGTTGCTAGTACTGAAGCTTTCTTT	TRBV29-1	NA	TRBJ1-1	NA